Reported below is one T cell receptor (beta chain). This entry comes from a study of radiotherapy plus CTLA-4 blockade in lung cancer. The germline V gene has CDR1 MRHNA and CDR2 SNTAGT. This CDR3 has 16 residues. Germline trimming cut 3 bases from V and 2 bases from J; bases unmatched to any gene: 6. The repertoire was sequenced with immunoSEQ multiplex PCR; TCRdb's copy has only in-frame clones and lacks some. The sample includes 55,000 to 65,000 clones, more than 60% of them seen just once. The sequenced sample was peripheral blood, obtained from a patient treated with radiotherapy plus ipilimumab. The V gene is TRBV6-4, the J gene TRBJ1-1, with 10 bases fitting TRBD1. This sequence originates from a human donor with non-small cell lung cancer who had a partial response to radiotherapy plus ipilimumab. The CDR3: CASSEELTGGNTEAFF. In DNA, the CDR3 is TGTGCCAGCAGTGAGGAATTGACAGGGGGCAACACTGAAGCTTTCTTT.